The rows below give T cell receptor beta chains drawn from one sample of a study of blood T cell repertoires in COVID-19. Measured with immunoSEQ multiplex PCR; TCRdb has only the in-frame clones, and not every one. The data show approximately 220,000 clones, 80% to 85% seen once. The specimen was peripheral blood. These receptors were taken from a woman in her sixties with acute or convalescent COVID-19. Both conserved end residues are part of each CDR3. Where a row states a size, it is once, few, many or the class of an expanded clone; other rows omit it.

CDR3aa	j_gene	v_gene	abundance
CSASTSGGPGTDTQYF	TRBJ2-3	TRBV20-1	-
CASSQDFGTSAAGTEAFF	TRBJ1-1	TRBV4-2	-
CASSYSIRDTGLFF	TRBJ1-4	TRBV6-5	-
CASTPRGSSYNEQFF	TRBJ2-1	TRBV25-1	-
CAITGESSGNTIYF	TRBJ1-3	TRBV7-9	-
CASSGRQLSGNTIYF	TRBJ1-3	TRBV2	-
CASSIRDIYSPLHF	TRBJ1-6	TRBV21-1	-
CASSFRAGELFF	TRBJ2-2	TRBV5-1	-
CASSLPSANYGYTF	TRBJ1-2	TRBV28	-
CASSQTPLGPGRPTQPQHF	TRBJ1-5	TRBV7-9	-
CAINSGQNEAFF	TRBJ1-1	TRBV10-3	once
CASSPGGSFDSPLHF	TRBJ1-6	TRBV7-9	-
CASRGVQGIYTF	TRBJ1-2	TRBV6-5	-
CASRGQGESYEQYF	TRBJ2-7	TRBV5-6	-
CATSVNREKLFF	TRBJ1-4	TRBV15	once
CASSQDTGGEQYF	TRBJ2-7	TRBV4-2	-
CASSVQTGGNYGYTF	TRBJ1-2	TRBV9	-
CAYTKGHYVTPNYGYTF	TRBJ1-2	TRBV30	-
CASSLYSGGNTEAFF	TRBJ1-1	TRBV27	once
CASSLVYTDTQYF	TRBJ2-3	TRBV5-5	-
CASRQQGSGNTIYF	TRBJ1-3	TRBV4-1	-
CASSHEGQVADLLDTQYF	TRBJ2-3	TRBV23-1	-
CASSEYGRGRRTEAFF	TRBJ1-1	TRBV6-1	once
CATSKVETGSYEQYF	TRBJ2-7	TRBV15	-
CAISESQGTYEQYF	TRBJ2-7	TRBV10-3	-
CASTPGRGGTDTQYF	TRBJ2-3	TRBV11-2	-
CASSFRGGTEAFF	TRBJ1-1	TRBV7-9	-
CASSLAGVKETQYF	TRBJ2-5	TRBV5-4	few
CASSQDLLAGGNYNEQFF	TRBJ2-1	TRBV4-3	-
CSVQGPYSAGELFF	TRBJ2-2	TRBV29-1	-
CASRDRRSSYNSPLHF	TRBJ1-6	TRBV2	few
CASKPGGSYGYTF	TRBJ1-2	TRBV5-1	-
CASSFAPLGEGDYNSPLHF	TRBJ1-6	TRBV28	-
CASSEVRGSEQYF	TRBJ2-7	TRBV2	-
CAISGTTTGELFF	TRBJ2-2	TRBV10-3	-
CASSSLRAGELYF	TRBJ1-3	TRBV6-5	-
CASSPGLEQETQYF	TRBJ2-5	TRBV9	-
CASRKQGYGYTF	TRBJ1-2	TRBV6-5	few
CASSLTGTGGYEQYF	TRBJ2-7	TRBV4-1	-
CASSQGSSTDTQYF	TRBJ2-3	TRBV5-1	-
CASSPNWGDIQYF	TRBJ2-4	TRBV19	-